This is a list of T cell receptor beta chains from one sample in a study of a mutant IDH1 vaccine in newly diagnosed glioma. Produced via immunoSEQ multiplex PCR; TCRdb's table is partial and in-frame only. The sample lists roughly 99,000 clones, around 90% occurring once. The sequenced sample was PBMCs, obtained from a glioma patient treated with radiotherapy, temozolomide or both. The receptors originated from a woman in her 50s with glioma. The CDR3 runs from the conserved cysteine through the conserved F or W. A D gene is named only where the DNA matches it firmly.

d_call	v_call	j_call	cdr3_nt	cdr3_aa
NA	TRBV6-5	TRBJ2-1	TGTGCCAGCAGTTACTCTAGTAAGCAGTTCTTC	CASSYSSKQFF
NA	TRBV27	TRBJ2-5	TGTGCCAGCAGTTTAAGCGAAGAAGAGACCCAGTACTTC	CASSLSEEETQYF
NA	TRBV10-1	TRBJ2-2	TGCGCCAGCAGTGAGGGTAACACCGGGGAGCTGTTTTTT	CASSEGNTGELFF
TRBD1	TRBV28	TRBJ1-5	TGTGCCAGCAGTCGGTGGACAGGGGGCGGTGGCAATCAGCCCCAGCATTTT	CASSRWTGGGGNQPQHF
TRBD1	TRBV14	TRBJ1-1	TGTGCCAGCAGCCAAGAAGGACAGGGGAACACTGAAGCTTTCTTT	CASSQEGQGNTEAFF
NA	TRBV28	TRBJ1-1	TGTGCCAGCAGTCAGTATCTGGAGACTGAAGCTTTCTTT	CASSQYLETEAFF
NA	TRBV7-9	TRBJ2-5	TGTGCCAGCAGCTTAGGAGTGGCGTCAGAGACCCAGTACTTC	CASSLGVASETQYF
TRBD1	TRBV7-9	TRBJ2-1	TGTGCCAGCGGGTCAGACAGGGGGAATGAGCAGTTCTTC	CASGSDRGNEQFF
NA	TRBV7-9	TRBJ2-7	TGTGCCAGCAGCTTCCCTGGAGAGGGAGTAACCTACGAGCAGTACTTC	CASSFPGEGVTYEQYF
NA	TRBV7-3	TRBJ1-4	TGTGCCAGCAGCTTATCCGGGACGATTAATGAAAAACTGTTTTTT	CASSLSGTINEKLFF
NA	TRBV30	TRBJ1-3	TGTGCCTGGAGTTCCCTCGGGAGGACCTCTGGAAACACCATATATTTT	CAWSSLGRTSGNTIYF
TRBD2	TRBV9	TRBJ2-5	TGTGCCAGCAGCACCGGACTAGTACGAGAGACCCAGTACTTC	CASSTGLVRETQYF